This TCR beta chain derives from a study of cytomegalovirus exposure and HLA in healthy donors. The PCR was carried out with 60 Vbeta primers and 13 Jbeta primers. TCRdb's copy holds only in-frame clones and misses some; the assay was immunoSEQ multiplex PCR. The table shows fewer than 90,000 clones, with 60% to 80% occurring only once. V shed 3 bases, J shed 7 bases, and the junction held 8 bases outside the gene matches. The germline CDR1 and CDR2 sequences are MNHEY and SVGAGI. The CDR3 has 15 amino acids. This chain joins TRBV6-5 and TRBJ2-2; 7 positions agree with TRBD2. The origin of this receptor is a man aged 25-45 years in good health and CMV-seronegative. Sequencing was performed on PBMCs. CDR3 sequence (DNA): TGTGCCAGCAGTTATTCAACCACGGGAGGCGGGGAGCTGTTTTTT. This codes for CASSYSTTGGGELFF.